These 12 T cell receptor beta chains share one sample of origin, sequenced in a study of blood T cells in healthy people across ages. Next came a second PCR, run for roughly 6 to 11 cycles, which used a sample-barcoded 5' primer along with a J-beta primer mix. TCRdb reanalysed the 5' RACE reads using MiXCR and keeps one entry per CDR3 protein. The sample yields about 1.8 million distinct CDR3 sequences, around half seen once. The sample taken for sequencing was blood. The source of these receptors is a woman aged 35 to 49 in good health.

This clonotype was counted a few times. The rearrangement links TRBV29-1 to TRBJ1-2, with D perhaps matching TRBD1 (5 bases). The V end lost 1 base, the J end lost 4 bases, and 16 bases lay between the germline ends. Germline assignment: CDR1 SQVTM and CDR2 ANQGSEA. This CDR3 has 15 residues. Here the CDR3 DNA reads TGCAGCGTTGAAGGTCGCGAGGGGTCATCCTATGGCTACACCTTC. As protein: CSVEGREGSSYGYTF.

The J gene is TRBJ1-5, the V gene TRBV27; possibly TRBD1 for D (5 bases). V was trimmed by 6 bases and J by 7 bases, leaving 13 bases between them. Germline CDR1 reads MNHEY; CDR2 reads SMNVEV (reference sequence). This CDR3 comprises 13 residues. Here the CDR3 reads CASSLTAGQPQHF. Here the CDR3 DNA reads TGTGCCAGCAGCCTAACCGCAGGGCAGCCCCAGCATTTT.

The V and J genes are TRBV27 and TRBJ2-3, with no clear D. The V gene lost 5 bases and the J gene lost 0 bases, with 12 bases spanning the gap. The CDR3 is made up of 15 amino acids. The germline CDR1 and CDR2 sequences are MNHEY and SMNVEV (reference sequence). The CDR3 DNA sequence: TGTGCCAGCAGTATCGCCCGAAGGAGCACAGATACGCAGTATTTT. Residues: CASSIARRSTDTQYF.

This chain connects TRBV6-5 to TRBJ2-5, with D perhaps TRBD2 (6 bases). V was clipped by 0 bases and J by 5 bases, with 13 bases between them. CDR1 and CDR2 from the germline V gene are MNHEY and SVGAGI. The CDR3 contains 15 residues. The CDR3: CASSYSRSRDETQYF. The CDR3 region has the DNA TGTGCCAGCAGTTACTCGAGGTCGCGGGACGAGACCCAGTACTTC.

The chain recombines TRBV20-1 with TRBJ1-1; D perhaps matches TRBD1 (6 bases). The CDR3 extends over 12 amino acids. Germline lookup yields CDR1 DFQATT and CDR2 SNEGSKA (reference sequence). V was pared by 4 bases and J by 4 bases, with 10 bases between. The CDR3 nucleotides are TGCAGTGCTATCAAACAGGGCACTGAAGCTTTCTTT. Its protein is CSAIKQGTEAFF.

This chain joins TRBV6-2 or TRBV6-3 and TRBJ2-3; 7 nucleotides align to TRBD1. The CDR3 loop spans 16 amino acids. Germline V lookup: CDR1 MNHEY, CDR2 SVGEGT. The junction had 9 bases not matched to a gene; V was cut back by 5 bases and J by 1 base. CDR3 protein: CASSDTGAGGTDTQYF. CDR3 in DNA: TGTGCCAGCAGTGACACAGGGGCCGGAGGCACAGATACGCAGTATTTT.

The sample holds a few counts of this clonotype. The rearrangement uses TRBV7-2 and TRBJ2-5, with 11 bases identical to TRBD2. Per the germline V gene, CDR1 is SGHTA and CDR2 is FQGNSA. The CDR3 is made up of 17 amino acids. V dropped 3 bases and J dropped 5; count of bases not matched to a gene: 11. The CDR3 loop is CASSLRVSTSGVETQYF. The CDR3 DNA sequence: TGTGCCAGCAGCTTGCGTGTCTCGACTAGCGGGGTTGAGACCCAGTACTTC.

The chain links TRBV4-3 to TRBJ2-7; the match to TRBD2 covers 7 bases. The tail of the sequence fits TRBJ2-5 better, so the J call may be wrong. The germline V gene encodes CDR1 LGHNA and CDR2 YSLEER. The CDR3 runs 14 residues. The CDR3 loop reads CASSQVTSRETQYF. Written as DNA, the CDR3 is TGCGCCAGCAGCCAAGTGACTAGCAGAGAGACCCAGTACTTC.

This clonotype was found once. The chain uses TRBV5-1 and TRBJ2-5, with a tentative D call TRBD2 (7 bases). V was pared by 4 bases and J by 11 bases, with 18 bases between. CDR3 length: 13 amino acids. CDR1 SGHRS and CDR2 YFSETQ come from the germline V gene. DNA for the CDR3: TGCGCCAGCAGCGGGGGGGCAGAAAATGAGCAGTACTTC. Protein product: CASSGGAENEQYF. Full variable domain (rest looked up from reference TRBV5-1 and TRBJ2-5): KAGVTQTPRYLIKTRGQQVTLSCSPISGHRSVSWYQQTPGQGLQFLFEYFSETQRNKGNFPGRFSGRQFSNSRSEMNVSTLELGDSALYLCASSGGAENEQYFGPGTRLLVL.

The chain combines TRBV4-3 with TRBJ2-7; D is possibly TRBD1 (5 bases). The V end was cut by 0 bases, the J end by 6 bases, with 18 bases between. Germline V CDR1 and CDR2: LGHNA, YSLEER. The CDR3 is made up of 16 amino acids. CDR3 sequence reads: CASSQDTAGISTEQYF. The CDR3 DNA is TGCGCCAGCAGCCAAGATACCGCAGGGATAAGTACCGAGCAGTACTTC.

The V gene is TRBV29-1, the J gene TRBJ2-6, with a possible D match to TRBD1 (6 bases). V dropped 0 bases and J dropped 0 bases, with 15 bases sitting between them. Per the germline V gene, CDR1 is SQVTM and CDR2 is ANQGSEA. The CDR3 contains 18 residues. The CDR3 DNA reads TGCAGCGTTGAAGAAAGGGACATAAATGTCTCTGGGGCCAACGTCCTGACTTTC. Translating gives CSVEERDINVSGANVLTF.

For the CDR3, the DNA is TGCAGCGTTTGGTTGAAGGGAAACAATGAGCAGTTCTTC. As protein: CSVWLKGNNEQFF. The V gene is TRBV29-1, the J gene TRBJ2-1; no clear D gene. V lost 5 bases and J 5 bases, leaving 13 bases between the germline ends. CDR3 length: 13 residues. The germline CDR1 and CDR2 sequences are SQVTM and ANQGSEA.